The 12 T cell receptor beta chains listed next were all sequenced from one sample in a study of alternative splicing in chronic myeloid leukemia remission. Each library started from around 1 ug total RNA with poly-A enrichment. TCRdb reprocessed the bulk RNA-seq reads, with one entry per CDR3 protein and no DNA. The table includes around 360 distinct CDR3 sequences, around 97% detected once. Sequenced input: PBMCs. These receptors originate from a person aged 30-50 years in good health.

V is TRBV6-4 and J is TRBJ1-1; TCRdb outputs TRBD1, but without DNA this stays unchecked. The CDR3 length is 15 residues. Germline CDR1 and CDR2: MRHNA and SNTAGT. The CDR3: CASSRRPGQGGAAFF.

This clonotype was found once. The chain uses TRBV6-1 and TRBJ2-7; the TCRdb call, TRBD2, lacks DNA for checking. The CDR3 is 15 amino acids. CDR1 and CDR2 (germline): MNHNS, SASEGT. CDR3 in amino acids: CASSEELAGSYEQYF.

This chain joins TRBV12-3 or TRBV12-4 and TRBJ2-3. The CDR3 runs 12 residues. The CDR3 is CASSFVADTQYF.

CDR3 in amino acids: CASSLSEGRTEAFF. This chain links TRBV7-3 with TRBJ1-1. CDR3 size: 14 residues. CDR1 and CDR2 from the germline V gene are SGHTA and FQGTGA.

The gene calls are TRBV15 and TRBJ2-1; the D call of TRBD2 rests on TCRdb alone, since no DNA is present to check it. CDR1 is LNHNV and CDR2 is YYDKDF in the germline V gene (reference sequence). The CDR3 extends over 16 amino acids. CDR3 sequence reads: CATSRERGGSYNEQFF. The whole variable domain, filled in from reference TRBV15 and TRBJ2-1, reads DAMVIQNPRYQVTQFGKPVTLSCSQTLNHNVMYWYQQKSSQAPKLLFHYYDKDFNNEADTPDNFQSRRPNTSFCFLDIRSPGLGDTAMYLCATSRERGGSYNEQFFGPGTRLTVL.

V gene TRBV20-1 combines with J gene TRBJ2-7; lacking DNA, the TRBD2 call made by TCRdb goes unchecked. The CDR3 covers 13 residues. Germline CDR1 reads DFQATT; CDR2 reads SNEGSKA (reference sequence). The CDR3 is CSASGGSDVEQYF.

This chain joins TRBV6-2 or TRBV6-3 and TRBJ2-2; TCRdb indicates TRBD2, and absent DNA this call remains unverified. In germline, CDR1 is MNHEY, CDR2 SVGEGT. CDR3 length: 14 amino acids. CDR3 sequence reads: CASSDQLNTGELFF.

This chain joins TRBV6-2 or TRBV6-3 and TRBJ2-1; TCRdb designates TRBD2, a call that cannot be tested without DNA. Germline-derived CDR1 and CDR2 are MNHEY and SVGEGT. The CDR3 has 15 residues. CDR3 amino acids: CASSSLEAPYNEQFF.

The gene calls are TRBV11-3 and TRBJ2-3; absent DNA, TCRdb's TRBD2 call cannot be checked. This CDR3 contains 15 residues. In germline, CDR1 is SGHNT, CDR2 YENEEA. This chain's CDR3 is CASSSMVSGTDTQYF.

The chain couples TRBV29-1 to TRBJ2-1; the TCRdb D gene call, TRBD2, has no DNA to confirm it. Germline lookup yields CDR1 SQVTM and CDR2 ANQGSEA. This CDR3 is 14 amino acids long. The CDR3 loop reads CSFLAGWGINEQFF.

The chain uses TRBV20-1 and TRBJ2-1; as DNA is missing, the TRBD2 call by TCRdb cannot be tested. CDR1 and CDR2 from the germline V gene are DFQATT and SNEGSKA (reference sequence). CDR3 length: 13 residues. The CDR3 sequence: CSARTSSYNEQFF.

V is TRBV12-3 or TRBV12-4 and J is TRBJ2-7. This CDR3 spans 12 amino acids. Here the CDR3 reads CASSLMPYEQYF.